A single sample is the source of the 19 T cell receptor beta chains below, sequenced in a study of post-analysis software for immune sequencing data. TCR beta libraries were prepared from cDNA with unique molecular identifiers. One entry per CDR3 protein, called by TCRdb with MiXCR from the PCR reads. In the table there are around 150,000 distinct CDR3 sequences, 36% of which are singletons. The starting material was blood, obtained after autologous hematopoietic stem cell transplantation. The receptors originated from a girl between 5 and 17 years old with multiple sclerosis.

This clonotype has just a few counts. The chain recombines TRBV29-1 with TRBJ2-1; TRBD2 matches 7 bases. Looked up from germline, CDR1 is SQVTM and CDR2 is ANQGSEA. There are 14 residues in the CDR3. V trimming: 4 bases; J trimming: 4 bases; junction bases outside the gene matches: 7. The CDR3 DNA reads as TGCAGCGTTGTTGGCGGGAGTAAGTACAATGAGCAGTTCTTC. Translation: CSVVGGSKYNEQFF.

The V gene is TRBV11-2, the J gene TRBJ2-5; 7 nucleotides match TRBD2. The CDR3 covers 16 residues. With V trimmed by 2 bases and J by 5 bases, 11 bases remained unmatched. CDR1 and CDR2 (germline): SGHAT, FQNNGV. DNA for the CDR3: TGTGCCAGCAGCTTAAACTGGGAGGGCCGGTCGGAGACCCAGTACTTC. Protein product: CASSLNWEGRSETQYF.

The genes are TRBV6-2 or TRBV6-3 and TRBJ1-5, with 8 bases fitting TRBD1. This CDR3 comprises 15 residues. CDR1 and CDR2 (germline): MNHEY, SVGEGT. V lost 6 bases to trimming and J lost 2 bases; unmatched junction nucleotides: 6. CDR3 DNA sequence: TGTGCCAGCAGAGAGCAGGGGGCTGGCAATCAGCCCCAGCATTTT. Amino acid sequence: CASREQGAGNQPQHF.

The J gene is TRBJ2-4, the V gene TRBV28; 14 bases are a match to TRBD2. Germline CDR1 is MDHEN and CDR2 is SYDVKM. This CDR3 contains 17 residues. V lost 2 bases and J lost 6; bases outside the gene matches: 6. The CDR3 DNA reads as TGTGCCAGCAGTTTACTCGCGACTAGCGGGAGGGGAAACATTCAGTACTTC. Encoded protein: CASSLLATSGRGNIQYF.

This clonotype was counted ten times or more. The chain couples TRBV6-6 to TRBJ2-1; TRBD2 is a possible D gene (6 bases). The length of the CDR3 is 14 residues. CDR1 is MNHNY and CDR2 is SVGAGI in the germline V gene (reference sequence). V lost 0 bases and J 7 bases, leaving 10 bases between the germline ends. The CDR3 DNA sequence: TGTGCCAGCAGTTACTCGACTGCGGGGAATGAGCAGTTCTTC. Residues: CASSYSTAGNEQFF.

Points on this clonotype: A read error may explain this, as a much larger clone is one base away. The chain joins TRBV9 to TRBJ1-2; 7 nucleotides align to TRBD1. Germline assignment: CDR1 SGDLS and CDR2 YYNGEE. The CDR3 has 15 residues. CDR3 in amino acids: CASSPSGTANYGHTF. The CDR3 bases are TGTGCCAGCAGCCCTTCCGGGACAGCTAACTATGGCCACACCTTC.

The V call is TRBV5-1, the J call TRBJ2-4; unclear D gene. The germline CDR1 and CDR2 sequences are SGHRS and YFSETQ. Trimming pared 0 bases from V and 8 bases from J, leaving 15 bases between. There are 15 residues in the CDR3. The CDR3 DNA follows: TGCGCCAGCAGCTTGGTCGGTAGCCAGAGAGACATTCAGTACTTC. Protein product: CASSLVGSQRDIQYF.

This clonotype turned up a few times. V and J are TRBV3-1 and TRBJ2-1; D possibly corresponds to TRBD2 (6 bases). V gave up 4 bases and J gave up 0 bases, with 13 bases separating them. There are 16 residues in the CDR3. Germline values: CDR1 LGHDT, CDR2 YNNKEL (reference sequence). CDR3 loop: CASSPLGGSSYNEQFF. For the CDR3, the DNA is TGTGCCAGCAGCCCGCTGGGGGGTAGCTCCTACAATGAGCAGTTCTTC.

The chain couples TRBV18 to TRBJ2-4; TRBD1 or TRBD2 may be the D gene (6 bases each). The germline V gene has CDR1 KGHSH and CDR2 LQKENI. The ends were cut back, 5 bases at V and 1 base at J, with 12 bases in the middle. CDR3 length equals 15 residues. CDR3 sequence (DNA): TGTGCCAGCTCAGGGGGGCTTGAGGCCAAAAACATTCAGTACTTC. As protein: CASSGGLEAKNIQYF.

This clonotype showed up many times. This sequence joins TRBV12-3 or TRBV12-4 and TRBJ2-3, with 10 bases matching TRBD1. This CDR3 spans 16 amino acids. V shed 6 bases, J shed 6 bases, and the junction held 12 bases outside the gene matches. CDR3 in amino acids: CASSPQVGTGVDTQYF. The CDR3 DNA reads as TGTGCCAGCAGCCCTCAGGTCGGGACAGGGGTGGATACGCAGTATTTT.

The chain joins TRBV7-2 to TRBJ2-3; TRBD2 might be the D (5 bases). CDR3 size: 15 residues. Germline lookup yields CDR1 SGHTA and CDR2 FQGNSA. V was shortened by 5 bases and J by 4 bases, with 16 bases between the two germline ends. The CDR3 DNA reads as TGTGCCAGCAGCCCGGAGGTGAGACCCGCAGATACGCAGTATTTT. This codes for CASSPEVRPADTQYF.

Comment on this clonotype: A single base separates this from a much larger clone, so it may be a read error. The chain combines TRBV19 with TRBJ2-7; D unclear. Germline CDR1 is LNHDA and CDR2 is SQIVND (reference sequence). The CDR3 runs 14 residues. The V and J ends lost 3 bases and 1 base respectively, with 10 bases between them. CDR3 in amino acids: CASSMRQVSYEQYF. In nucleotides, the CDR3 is TGTGCCAGTAGTATGAGACAAGTTTCCTACGAGCAGTACTTC. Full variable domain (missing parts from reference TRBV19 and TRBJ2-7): DGGITQSPKYLFRKEGQNVTLSCEQNLNHDAMYWYRQDPGQGLRLIYYSQIVNDFQKGDIAEGYSVSREKKESFPLTVTSAQKNPTAFYLCASSMRQVSYEQYFGPGTRLTVT.

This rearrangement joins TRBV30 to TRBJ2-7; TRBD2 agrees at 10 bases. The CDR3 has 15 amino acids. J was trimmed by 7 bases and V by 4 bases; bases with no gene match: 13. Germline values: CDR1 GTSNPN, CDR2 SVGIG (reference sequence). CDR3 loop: CAWTRAGGSYNEQYF. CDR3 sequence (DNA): TGTGCCTGGACTAGAGCGGGAGGGAGCTACAATGAGCAGTACTTC.

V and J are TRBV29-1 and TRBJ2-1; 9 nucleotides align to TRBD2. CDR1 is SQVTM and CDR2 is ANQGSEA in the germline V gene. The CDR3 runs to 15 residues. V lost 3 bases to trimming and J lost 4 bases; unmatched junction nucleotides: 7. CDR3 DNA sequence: TGCAGCGTTGACGGCGCGGGAGGGCCTTACAATGAGCAGTTCTTC. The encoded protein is CSVDGAGGPYNEQFF.

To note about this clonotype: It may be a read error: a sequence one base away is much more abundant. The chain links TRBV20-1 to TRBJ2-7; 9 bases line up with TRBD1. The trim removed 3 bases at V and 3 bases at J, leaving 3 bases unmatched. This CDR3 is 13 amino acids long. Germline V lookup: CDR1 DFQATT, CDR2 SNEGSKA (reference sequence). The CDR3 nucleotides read TGCAGTGCTAGTGGGGACAGGGACTACGAGCAGTACTTC. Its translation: CSASGDRDYEQYF.

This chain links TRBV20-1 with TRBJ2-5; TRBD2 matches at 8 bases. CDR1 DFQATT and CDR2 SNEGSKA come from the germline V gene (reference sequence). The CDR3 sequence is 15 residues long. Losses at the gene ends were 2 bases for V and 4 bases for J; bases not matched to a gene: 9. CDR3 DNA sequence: TGCAGTGCTAGAACCATAGCGGGAACAGGAGAGACCCAGTACTTC. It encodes CSARTIAGTGETQYF.

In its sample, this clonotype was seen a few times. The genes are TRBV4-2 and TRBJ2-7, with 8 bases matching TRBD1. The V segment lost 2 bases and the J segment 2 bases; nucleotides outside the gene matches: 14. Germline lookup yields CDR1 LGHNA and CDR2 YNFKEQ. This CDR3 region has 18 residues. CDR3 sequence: CASSQYGQGGIQPYEQYF. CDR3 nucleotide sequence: TGTGCCAGCAGCCAATACGGACAGGGTGGGATACAGCCCTACGAGCAGTACTTC.

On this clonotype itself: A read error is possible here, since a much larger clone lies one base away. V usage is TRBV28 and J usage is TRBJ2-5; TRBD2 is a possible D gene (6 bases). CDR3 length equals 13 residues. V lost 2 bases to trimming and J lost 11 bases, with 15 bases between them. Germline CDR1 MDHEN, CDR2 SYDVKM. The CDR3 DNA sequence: TGTGCCAGCAGTTTAAGCGGACCGGAGGGGCAGTACTTC. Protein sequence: CASSLSGPEGQYF.

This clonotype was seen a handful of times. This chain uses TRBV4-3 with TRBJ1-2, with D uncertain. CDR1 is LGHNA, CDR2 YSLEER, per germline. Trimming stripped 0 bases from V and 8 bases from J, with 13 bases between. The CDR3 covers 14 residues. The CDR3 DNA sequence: TGCGCCAGCAGCCAAGATAGGAGGGTTGGAGGCTACACCTTC. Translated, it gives CASSQDRRVGGYTF.